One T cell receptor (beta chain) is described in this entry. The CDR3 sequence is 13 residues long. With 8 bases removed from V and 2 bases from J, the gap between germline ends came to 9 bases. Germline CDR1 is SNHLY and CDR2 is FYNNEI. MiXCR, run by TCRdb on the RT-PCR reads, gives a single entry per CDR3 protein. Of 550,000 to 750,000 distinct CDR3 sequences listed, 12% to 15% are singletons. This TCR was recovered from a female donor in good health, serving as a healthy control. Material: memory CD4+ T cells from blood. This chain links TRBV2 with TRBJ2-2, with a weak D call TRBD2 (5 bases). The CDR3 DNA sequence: TGTGCCAGCGGAGGACCAAACACCGGGGAGCTGTTTTTT. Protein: CASGGPNTGELFF.